Below are 23 T cell receptor beta chains sequenced from a single sample in a study of blood T cell repertoires in COVID-19. The assay was immunoSEQ multiplex PCR, and TCRdb's table has in-frame clones only and misses some. The table records approximately 300,000 clones, approximately 90% of them present only once. Sequencing used peripheral blood. The receptors derive from a woman in her forties or fifties with COVID-19, enrolled during active disease.

The chain employs TRBV7-9 and TRBJ1-4; D is perhaps TRBD1 (6 bases). This CDR3 has 15 amino acids. Germline CDR1 and CDR2: SEHNR and FQNEAQ (reference sequence). V gave up 0 bases and J gave up 7 bases, with 12 bases separating them. The CDR3 DNA is TGTGCCAGCAGCTTAGCTGAAGGGGGTCGTGAAAAACTGTTTTTT. The encoded protein is CASSLAEGGREKLFF.

The chain combines TRBV6-5 with TRBJ2-1; perhaps TRBD2 as D (6 bases). Trimming stripped 0 bases from V and 10 bases from J, with 13 bases between. This CDR3 contains 14 residues. CDR1 is MNHEY and CDR2 is SVGAGI in the germline V gene. CDR3 coding DNA: TGTGCCAGCAGTTACTCGATACTAGCCCCAGAGCAGTTCTTC. This gives the protein CASSYSILAPEQFF.

In its sample, this clone was seen once. The gene calls are TRBV27 and TRBJ2-7, with 12 positions matching TRBD2. The CDR3 spans 17 residues. With V trimmed by 3 bases and J by 2 bases, 8 bases remained unmatched. Germline V gives CDR1 MNHEY, CDR2 SMNVEV (reference sequence). The CDR3 nucleotides are TGTGCCAGCAGTTTCGGGGGTGGACTAGCGGGGACCTACGAGCAGTACTTC. Translation gives CASSFGGGLAGTYEQYF.

The chain couples TRBV6-1 to TRBJ2-2; 13 positions agree with TRBD2. This CDR3 contains 16 residues. The J segment lost 4 bases and the V segment lost 3 bases, leaving 2 bases of the junction unmatched. Germline values: CDR1 MNHNS, CDR2 SASEGT. In DNA form, the CDR3 reads TGTGCCAGCAGTGAGGGACTAGCGGGGAGCACCGGGGAGCTGTTTTTT. Amino acids: CASSEGLAGSTGELFF.

This sequence joins TRBV19 and TRBJ2-3; D ambiguous. The V end was cut by 3 bases, the J end by 4 bases, with 8 bases between. CDR3 length: 13 residues. The V gene's germline CDR1 is LNHDA and CDR2 SQIVND (reference sequence). CDR3 loop: CASSIPQADTQYF. In nucleotides, the CDR3 is TGTGCCAGTAGTATCCCTCAGGCAGATACGCAGTATTTT.

This chain links TRBV19 with TRBJ1-1, with D perhaps matching TRBD1 (6 bases). Germline lookup yields CDR1 LNHDA and CDR2 SQIVND (reference sequence). The CDR3 spans 15 residues. V dropped 7 bases and J dropped 0 bases, with 15 bases sitting between them. CDR3: CASTLGAVMNTEAFF. The CDR3 DNA reads TGTGCCAGTACCCTGGGGGCAGTCATGAACACTGAAGCTTTCTTT.

The J gene is TRBJ1-2, the V gene TRBV2, with TRBD1 as a possible D gene (6 bases). The V end lost 1 base, the J end lost 7 bases, and 19 bases lay between the germline ends. The CDR3 length is 16 residues. The germline gives CDR1 SNHLY, CDR2 FYNNEI. CDR3 in amino acids: CASSEGTGGRLGGYTF. DNA of the CDR3: TGTGCCAGCAGTGAAGGGACGGGGGGGCGATTGGGTGGCTACACCTTC.

J is TRBJ2-1 and V is TRBV29-1; 15 bases line up with TRBD2. Germline trimming cut 8 bases from V and 5 bases from J; bases unmatched to any gene: 7. The length of the CDR3 is 15 residues. Looked up from germline, CDR1 is SQVTM and CDR2 is ANQGSEA. Written as DNA, the CDR3 is TGCAGCTTGTGGACTAGCGGGAGGGCCCACAATGAGCAGTTCTTC. This gives the protein CSLWTSGRAHNEQFF.

The chain carries TRBV4-1 and TRBJ2-7, with TRBD2 matching 11 bases. Germline loops: CDR1 MGHRA, CDR2 YSYEKL. V lost 2 bases, J lost 3 bases, and 3 bases stayed unmatched. This CDR3 spans 15 amino acids. CDR3 sequence: CASSQTSGSYYEQYF. In DNA, the CDR3 is TGCGCCAGCAGCCAAACTAGCGGGAGTTACTACGAGCAGTACTTC.

V gene TRBV7-6 combines with J gene TRBJ1-3, with D unresolved. V lost 1 base to trimming and J lost 0 bases, with 10 bases between them. From germline, CDR1 is SGHVS and CDR2 FNYEAQ. The CDR3 loop spans 16 amino acids. In DNA form, the CDR3 reads TGTGCCAGCAGCTTAGGGCCCTCCAGCTCTGGAAACACCATATATTTT. It yields the protein CASSLGPSSSGNTIYF.

J is TRBJ1-3 and V is TRBV23-1; D not certain. Being an ORF, TRBV23-1 has a function that is uncertain. V dropped 0 bases and J dropped 8 bases, with 17 bases sitting between them. CDR3 length equals 16 residues. As DNA, the CDR3 is TGCGCCAGCAGTCAATCCCCACTAGGATGGGGAGACACCATATATTTT. It codes for CASSQSPLGWGDTIYF.

This chain links TRBV3-1 (or the pseudogene TRBV3-2) with TRBJ2-5; D may be TRBD2 (7 bases). Germline V gene lookup returns CDR1 LGHDT and CDR2 YNNKEL (reference sequence). This CDR3 is 15 amino acids long. Trimming pared 4 bases from V and 2 bases from J, leaving 14 bases between. The CDR3: CASSRRGAEQETQYF. The CDR3 DNA is TGTGCCAGCAGCCGACGGGGGGCGGAACAAGAGACCCAGTACTTC.

This clone was recorded only once. V is TRBV19 and J is TRBJ1-1; TRBD1 matches 8 bases. CDR1 is LNHDA, CDR2 SQIVND, per germline (reference sequence). This CDR3 contains 16 residues. V gave up 1 base and J gave up 1 base; unmatched junction bases: 5. The CDR3 DNA follows: TGTGCCAGTAGTATAGGGACAGGGACCTCGAACACTGAAGCTTTCTTT. Amino acids: CASSIGTGTSNTEAFF.

CDR3 amino acids: CASSQAGQGHGEQFF. The CDR3 bases are TGTGCCAGCAGCCAGGCGGGACAGGGGCATGGTGAGCAGTTCTTC. The chain is built from TRBV3-1 (or the pseudogene TRBV3-2) and TRBJ2-1; TRBD1 agrees at 10 bases. This CDR3 contains 15 residues. The germline V gene has CDR1 LGHDT and CDR2 YNNKEL (reference sequence). Germline trimming cut 3 bases from V and 9 bases from J; bases unmatched to any gene: 8.

This sequence joins TRBV19 and TRBJ2-5; 13 bases are shared with TRBD2. The V segment lost 7 bases and the J segment 5 bases; nucleotides outside the gene matches: 7. The CDR3 extends over 15 amino acids. Germline CDR1 LNHDA, CDR2 SQIVND (reference sequence). This CDR3 is CASTGTSGITETQYF. DNA for the CDR3: TGTGCCAGTACAGGGACTAGCGGGATCACGGAGACCCAGTACTTC.

The rearrangement uses TRBV4-2 and TRBJ2-5; a weak D match, TRBD1 (5 bases). In germline, CDR1 is LGHNA, CDR2 YNFKEQ. V lost 4 bases, J lost 5 bases, and 20 bases lay in between. The CDR3 loop spans 16 amino acids. CDR3 nucleotide sequence: TGTGCCAGCAGCCCCAGCCTGGGGCAGGCGTCGGAGACCCAGTACTTC. Translation: CASSPSLGQASETQYF.

The V call is TRBV3-1 (or the pseudogene TRBV3-2), the J call TRBJ2-7; 8 bases map to TRBD2. Losses at the gene ends were 3 bases for V and 9 bases for J; bases not matched to a gene: 10. The CDR3 loop spans 14 amino acids. Germline V gene sequence: CDR1 LGHDT, CDR2 YNNKEL (reference sequence). This CDR3 is CASSQFPGLVRQYF. DNA of the CDR3: TGTGCCAGCAGCCAGTTCCCGGGACTAGTAAGGCAGTACTTC.

The V gene is TRBV5-1, the J gene TRBJ1-1, with TRBD1 as a possible D gene (6 bases). The CDR3 extends over 16 amino acids. Trimming left V 3 bases short and J 0 bases short, with 15 bases between. CDR1 SGHRS and CDR2 YFSETQ come from the germline V gene. CDR3 sequence reads: CASSSTGTAMNTEAFF. Written as DNA, the CDR3 is TGCGCCAGCAGCTCAACAGGGACCGCTATGAACACTGAAGCTTTCTTT.

The chain uses TRBV12-5 and TRBJ2-1; tentative D call: TRBD2 (6 bases). With 5 bases removed from V and 5 bases from J, the gap between germline ends came to 10 bases. Germline V lookup: CDR1 LGHNT, CDR2 FRNRAP. This CDR3 contains 13 residues. The CDR3 sequence is CASGPPGDNEQFF. CDR3 bases: TGTGCTAGTGGTCCCCCGGGAGACAATGAGCAGTTCTTC.

The chain recombines TRBV6-6 with TRBJ1-6, with TRBD1 identical over 7 bases. The V gene's germline CDR1 is MNHNY and CDR2 SVGAGI (reference sequence). Trimming removed 8 bases from V and 7 bases from J; junction bases left unmatched: 2. The CDR3 runs to 12 residues. CDR3 amino acids: CASQQGNSPLHF. CDR3 bases: TGTGCCAGCCAACAGGGGAATTCACCCCTCCACTTT.

The chain joins TRBV6-5 to TRBJ2-2, with 7 bases identical to TRBD2. The CDR3 covers 13 residues. Per the germline V gene, CDR1 is MNHEY and CDR2 is SVGAGI. Losses at the gene ends were 8 bases for V and 1 base for J; bases not matched to a gene: 1. The CDR3, as DNA: TGTGCCAGCGGGAGGGAGAACACCGGGGAGCTGTTTTTT. It specifies CASGRENTGELFF.

This clone was detected once. V and J are TRBV7-8 and TRBJ2-1, with 7 positions matching TRBD2. Germline loops: CDR1 SGHVS, CDR2 FQNEAQ. The junction had 16 bases not matched to a gene; V was cut back by 4 bases and J by 13 bases. The CDR3 loop spans 15 amino acids. CDR3 sequence: CASSWEGGTAGAQFF. DNA for the CDR3: TGTGCCAGCAGCTGGGAGGGAGGGACGGCCGGGGCCCAGTTCTTC.

The chain recombines TRBV24-1 with TRBJ2-3; 8 nucleotides align to TRBD1. CDR3 size: 16 residues. J was trimmed by 2 bases and V by 4 bases; bases with no gene match: 7. CDR1 and CDR2 (germline): KGHDR, SFDVKD. The CDR3 is CATSDLGTGNTDTQYF. CDR3 nucleotide sequence: TGTGCCACCAGTGACTTGGGGACAGGAAACACAGATACGCAGTATTTT.